The 2 T cell receptor beta chains listed next were all sequenced from one sample in a study of T cell responses to AZD1222 COVID-19 vaccine (dated by TCRdb to the early 2020s). The library was generated by the immunoSEQ multiplex PCR assay. The source is immuneACCESS, and TCRdb retained only in-frame sequences with V and J called. Part of the clones is not carried over; for the studies checked, unresolved V genes explain less than half of this, and the remainder is unexplained. The sample yields 140,000 to 150,000 clones; roughly 87% were counted once. The ten largest clones capture roughly 1.5% of the sample. This sample's time point label indicates: about 28 days (+/-7) after the second vaccine dose. This specimen consisted of peripheral blood, obtained 28 days after the second AZD1222 dose. These receptors all come from an adult who received the AZD1222 COVID-19 vaccine.

This clone was observed once. The chain is built from TRBV11-2 and TRBJ1-2, with D unresolved. The ends were cut back, 5 bases at V and 0 bases at J, with 10 bases in the middle. The V gene's germline CDR1 is SGHAT and CDR2 FQNNGV. The CDR3 loop spans 14 amino acids. The CDR3 loop reads CASSPDGANYGYTF. The CDR3 DNA reads TGTGCCAGCAGCCCCGACGGAGCTAACTATGGCTACACCTTC.

This chain connects TRBV19 to TRBJ2-1, with TRBD2 matching 13 bases. Germline V gene data show CDR1 as LNHDA and CDR2 as SQIVND (reference sequence). With 5 bases clipped from V and 4 bases from J, the junction kept 11 bases outside the gene matches. This CDR3 spans 18 amino acids. This CDR3 reads CASSAYGLAGVTYNEQFF. CDR3 nucleotides: TGTGCCAGTAGTGCCTACGGACTAGCGGGAGTCACATACAATGAGCAGTTCTTC.